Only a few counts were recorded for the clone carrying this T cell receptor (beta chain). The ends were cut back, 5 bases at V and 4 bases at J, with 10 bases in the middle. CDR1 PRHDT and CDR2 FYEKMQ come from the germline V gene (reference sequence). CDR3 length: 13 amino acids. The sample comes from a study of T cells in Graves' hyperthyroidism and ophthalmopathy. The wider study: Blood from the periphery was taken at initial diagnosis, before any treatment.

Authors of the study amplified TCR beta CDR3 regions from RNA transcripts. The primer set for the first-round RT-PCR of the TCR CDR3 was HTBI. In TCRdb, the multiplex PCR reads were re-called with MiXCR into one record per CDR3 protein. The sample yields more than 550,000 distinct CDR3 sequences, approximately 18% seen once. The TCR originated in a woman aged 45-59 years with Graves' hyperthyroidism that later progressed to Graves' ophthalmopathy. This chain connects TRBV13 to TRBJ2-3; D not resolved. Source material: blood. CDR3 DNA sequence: TGTGCCAGCAGCCCGAGGAGCGCAGATACGCAGTATTTT. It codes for CASSPRSADTQYF. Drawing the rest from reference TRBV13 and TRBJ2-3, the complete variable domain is AAGVIQSPRHLIKEKRETATLKCYPIPRHDTVYWYQQGPGQDPQFLISFYEKMQSDKGSIPDRFSAQQFSDYHSELNMSSLELGDSALYFCASSPRSADTQYFGPGTRLTVL.